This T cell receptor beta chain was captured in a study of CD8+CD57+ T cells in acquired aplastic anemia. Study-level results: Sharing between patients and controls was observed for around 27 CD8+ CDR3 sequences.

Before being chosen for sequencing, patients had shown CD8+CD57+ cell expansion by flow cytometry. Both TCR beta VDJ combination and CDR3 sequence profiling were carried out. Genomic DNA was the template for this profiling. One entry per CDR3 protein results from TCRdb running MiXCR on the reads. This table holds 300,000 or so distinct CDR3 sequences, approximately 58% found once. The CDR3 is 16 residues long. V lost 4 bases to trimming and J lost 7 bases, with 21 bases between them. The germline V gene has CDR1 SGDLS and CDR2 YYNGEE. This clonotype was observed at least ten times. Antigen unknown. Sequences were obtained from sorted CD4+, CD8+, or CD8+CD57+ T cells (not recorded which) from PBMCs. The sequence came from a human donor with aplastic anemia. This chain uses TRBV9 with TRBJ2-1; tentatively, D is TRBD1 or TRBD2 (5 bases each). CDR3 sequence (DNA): TGTGCCAGCAGCCCGGGGCAAGGGAGTGGTCTAAATGAGCAGTTCTTC. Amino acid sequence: CASSPGQGSGLNEQFF. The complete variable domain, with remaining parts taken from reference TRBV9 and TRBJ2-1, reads DSGVTQTPKHLITATGQRVTLRCSPRSGDLSVYWYQQSLDQGLQFLIQYYNGEERAKGNILERFSAQQFPDLHSELNLSSLELGDSALYFCASSPGQGSGLNEQFFGPGTRLTVL.